This T cell receptor beta chain is from a study of cytomegalovirus exposure and HLA in healthy donors. Background on the study: For the approximately 360 genotyped donors, 80% to 90% fell within the Caucasian-associated ancestry cluster.

This clone was seen more than once but under ten times. 13 Jbeta primers and 60 Vbeta primers were used for the PCR. Profiled with immunoSEQ multiplex PCR; TCRdb holds only in-frame clones, not every one. In the table there are around 180,000 clones, 78% of which are singletons. Germline loops: CDR1 MNHNY, CDR2 SVGAGI (reference sequence). The CDR3 totals 14 residues. Between the trimmed V and J ends, which lost 6 bases and 1 base, there was a span of 10 bases. V is TRBV6-6 and J is TRBJ1-5; possibly TRBD1 for D (5 bases). This receptor was identified in a woman in her forties or fifties in good health and CMV-seropositive. The sequencing sample was made of PBMCs. The CDR3 here is CASRTRGSNQPQHF. As DNA, the CDR3 is TGTGCCAGCAGGACCCGGGGGAGCAATCAGCCCCAGCATTTT.